This T cell receptor (beta chain) was profiled in a study of cytomegalovirus exposure and HLA in healthy donors (dated by TCRdb to 2017 to 2019). Broadly, across the study: An earlier analysis of roughly 570 of the donors reported 276 Gb of sequence data and approximately 120 million unique TCR beta sequences obtained from some 200 million T cells. An early release that covered several hundred HLA-typed donors contained 300 to 350 gigabases of sequencing data and around 85 million unique TCR sequences. The genetic ancestry cluster associated with self-reported Caucasian donors included over 80% of the roughly 400 genotyped donors. The aim of the study was to test whether cataloging public T cell receptors could identify signatures of past pathogen exposure. The study used immunosequencing to profile the T cell repertoires of around 600 subjects and linked those repertoires to cytomegalovirus serostatus. Besides the first cohort of 666 subjects, a separate validation cohort made up of 90 to 150 different subjects was used. High-throughput TCR immunosequencing, statistical association of individual TCRs with disease status, and machine learning were combined to predict cytomegalovirus infection status. To study patterns of TCR occurrence, a later analysis re-analyzed previously published TCR beta repertoires from hundreds of donors and added high-resolution HLA genotyping. Rather than drawing on any new phenotypic data, the later analysis identified candidate immune exposures from TCR beta sequences and the way those sequences occurred across donors. To decide whether each TCR beta V gene segment behaved as functional or pseudogenic, an earlier analysis of some 600 of the donors relied on high-throughput TCR beta sequencing. Donor age, sex, ethnicity and CMV serostatus were compiled alongside the repertoire data. A later genetic analysis used genome-wide SNP genotypes for about three fifths of the 666 donors, treating that subset as a discovery cohort. Every repertoire in the discovery cohort had been generated on one and the same sequencing platform. HLA typing covered class I and class II loci at four-digit resolution. Typing coverage differed by locus: A, B, C, DRB1 and DQB1 were typed in about 629-640 donors, DQA1 in 522, DPA1 in approximately 600, and DPB1 in 400 to 480. Five DR-DQ haplotypes were treated as single units for association and clustering because of strong linkage in the cohort. On average, roughly 240,000 unique TCR beta nucleotide sequences were sequenced per donor among a few hundred genotyped donors of the cohort, with roughly 18% of those sequences being non-productive. General study outcomes and caveats: In vitro tests confirmed that a few of the cytomegalovirus-associated TCR beta chains recognize cytomegalovirus antigens. Specific HLA alleles were associated with 18,000 or so TCR beta sequences at a false discovery rate of 0.05 in a later analysis. In a later analysis, TCR association rates were found to vary across HLA loci, with the most associated TCRs seen for DRB1 alleles and the fewest for HLA-C alleles. In a later analysis, HLA-associated TCR beta chains showed more clonal expansion and lower generation probabilities than non-associated chains that were equally common. Presence/absence analyses assumed roughly uniform sequencing depth across donors, an assumption that may not hold. In an earlier analysis of approximately 590 of the donors, most TCR beta V segments appeared in productive rearrangements about 87% or about 30% of the time, broadly matching IMGT annotations. Because HLA typing was unavailable for some donors at each locus, only the typed subset was used in association tests. A later genetic analysis associated a missense DCLRE1C variant with V-gene and J-gene trimming of TCR beta chains, and an independent cohort replicated the association. The only immune exposure information available for the cohort was CMV serostatus. Because the 87-base-pair reads could not distinguish some IMGT-functional V segments, including TRBV6-2 and TRBV6-3, those segments were excluded. It was suggested by the authors that the approach could potentially be generalized to other disease states and immunological phenotypes. The earlier analysis of approximately 590 of the donors excluded roughly 16 rarely observed V segments, including chromosome 9 orphons, because counts were too low. In the study, around 150 TCR beta chains were listed as associated with cytomegalovirus. Correlated functional status among segregating V segments might be attributable to linkage disequilibrium, but an unknown experimental factor could not be ruled out. A group of highly shared sequence variants was considered likely to be a technical artifact of the sequencing pipeline. The cohort was sequenced for TCR beta chains only, and without alpha or paired-chain data the features that could be detected were limited. A later analysis reported that several top co-occurrence clusters appeared linked to parvovirus B19, influenza, CMV and Epstein-Barr virus. A later genetic analysis reported fewer N-insertions in productive TCRs among donors in an Asian-associated ancestry cluster than the roughly 700-donor mean. A further reported finding was that TCR beta sequences accurately predicted the HLA-A and HLA-B alleles for most subjects in the first cohort. When HLA alleles, especially DR and DQ, strongly co-occurred, attributing TCR associations to individual alleles was difficult. The classifier was reported to diagnose cytomegalovirus status with high specificity and sensitivity in both the original cohort and the validation cohort. A later analysis found that most CMV-associated TCR beta chains appeared HLA-restricted, with HLA associations seemingly driven largely by CMV exposure. While some public TCRs were present in many individuals, most TCR sequences turned up only very rarely across donors.

Libraries were made using the immunoSEQ multiplex PCR assay. For the multiplex PCR, a mixture combining 60 forward primers for TCR Vbeta segments and 13 reverse primers for TCR Jbeta segments was used. The CDR3 region of rearranged TCR beta genes was amplified from genomic DNA with a multiplex PCR assay. Amplified TCR beta libraries were sequenced as 87-base-pair reads on the Illumina HiSeq System. On the study's bioinformatics: A later analysis counted around 72 million unique TCR beta chains across the 650 to 800 repertoires, and 9 million to 14 million of these chains were shared by at least two donors. A nearest-neighbor algorithm error-corrected the raw reads and collapsed the reads into unique sequences, merging closely related sequences to remove PCR and sequencing errors. CDR3 sequences were aligned to IMGT reference sequences to assign V, D and J gene segments. For a sequence to be retained, a match of at least six nucleotides was required to both a V gene segment and a J gene segment. A rearrangement counted as productive if the CDR3 had no stop codons and remained in frame with V and J, and every other rearrangement counted as non-productive. CDR3 was defined according to IMGT convention as the region running from the second conserved V-encoded cysteine to the conserved J-encoded phenylalanine. The earlier analysis of some 580 of the donors excluded any sequence lacking an unambiguous match to a single V gene segment. An earlier analysis of under 750 of the donors called V segments functional above 56.7% productive rearrangements and segregating when the between-donor standard deviation exceeded 5%. A statistical classification framework was built for diagnosing cytomegalovirus status from the catalog of TCR beta chain sequences. In a later analysis, V and J genes were assigned by comparing TCR nucleotide sequences against IMGT/GENE-DB human TR gene sequences. Using the TCRdist pipeline, a later analysis assigned CDR3 sequences along with most-parsimonious VDJ recombination scenarios. In a later analysis, each TCR beta chain was defined by its CDR3 amino acid sequence together with its V-gene family, and reads without a unique V-gene family were excluded. As a way to deal with suspected cross-contamination and a sequencing artifact, a later analysis dropped under 600 nucleotide sequences that were highly shared and had low generation probability. In a later analysis, a clonal expansion index was calculated for each public chain from normalized within-repertoire ranks of inferred template counts. Generation probabilities in a later analysis came from a VDJ recombination model fitted to out-of-frame rearrangements, and those results were checked against IGoR. A later analysis scored TCR-TCR, TCR-HLA and TCR-CMV co-occurrence with hypergeometric tests, applying a repertoire-size bias correction to TCR pairs. A later analysis estimated false discovery rates by permuting HLA or CMV assignments 20 times. In a later analysis, co-occurring TCRs were grouped using DBSCAN, with TCRdist sequence similarity added in when clustering inside HLA-allele-positive subsets. For co-occurrence clustering, repertoires with fewer than 30,000 or more than 120,000 public chains were excluded, along with roughly 5 repertoires with anomalous nucleotide sharing. In TCRdb, the immuneACCESS table is reduced to in-frame sequences with V and J assigned. These tables do not hold every clone; where another copy was compared, an unresolved V gene accounts for under half, and the others remain unexplained. V and J calls and clone size are those listed in that table; D and trimming were worked out from the DNA. Recorded for this sample are more than 150,000 clones; about four fifths of them occurred a single time. 1.5% of the sample belongs to the ten largest clones.

About this clone: It lacks a known antigen. No base-level quality is on record; no much larger clone is a single base apart.

From the germline V gene (reference sequence), CDR1 is MNHEY and CDR2 is SMNVEV. Trimming removed 5 bases from V and 8 bases from J, leaving 12 bases between the germline ends. The cysteine opens and the phenylalanine closes a CDR3 of 12 amino acids. The DNA shown is the 36-base CDR3, in frame from base 1. The cohort consisted of 600 to 700 healthy bone marrow donors. At the time of sampling, all cohort members were nominally healthy, though unrecorded immune exposures were likely present. The donor was CMV seropositive and belonged to the group of 270 or so seropositive cohort members. A peripheral blood sample was collected from each donor, and TCR beta sequencing was performed on peripheral blood mononuclear cells. The Qiagen DNeasy Blood Extraction Kit was used to extract genomic DNA from the blood cell samples.

The rearranged chain carries TRBV27 and TRBJ1-2; TRBD1 is a weak D gene call, 6 bases matching. The receptor comes from a girl under 18 in good health and CMV-seropositive. Sequencing input: PBMCs. Here is the DNA: TGTGCCAGCAGTAGGGGGGGGCAAGGCTACACCTTC. Its coded protein is CASSRGGQGYTF.